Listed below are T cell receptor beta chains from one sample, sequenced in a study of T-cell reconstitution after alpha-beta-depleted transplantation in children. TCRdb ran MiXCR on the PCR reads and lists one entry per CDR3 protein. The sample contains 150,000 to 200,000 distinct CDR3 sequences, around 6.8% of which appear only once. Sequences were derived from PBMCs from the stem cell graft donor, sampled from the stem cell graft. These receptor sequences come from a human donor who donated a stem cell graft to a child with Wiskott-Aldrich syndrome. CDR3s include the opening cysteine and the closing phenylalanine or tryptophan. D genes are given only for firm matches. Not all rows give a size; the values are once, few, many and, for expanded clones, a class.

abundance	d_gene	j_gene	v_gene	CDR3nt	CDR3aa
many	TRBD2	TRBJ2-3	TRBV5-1	TGCGCCAGCGGTATAGCGGGCCTTAGCACAGATACGCAGTATTTT	CASGIAGLSTDTQYF
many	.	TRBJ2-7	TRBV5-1	TGCGCCAGCAGCTTGCAAGTGGGATCCTACGAGCAGTACTTC	CASSLQVGSYEQYF
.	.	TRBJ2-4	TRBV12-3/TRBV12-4	TGTGCCAGCAGTTTGAGGACAGCCTTAGCCAAAAACATTCAGTACTTC	CASSLRTALAKNIQYF
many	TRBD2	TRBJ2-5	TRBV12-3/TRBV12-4	TGTGCCAGCAGCCTTAGCGGGGCCGCGGGGGAGACCCAGTACTTC	CASSLSGAAGETQYF
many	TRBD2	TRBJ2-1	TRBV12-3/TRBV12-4	TGTGCCAGCAGTTCAGTGGGGGGGGGGTTGAACAATGAGCAGTTCTTC	CASSSVGGGLNNEQFF
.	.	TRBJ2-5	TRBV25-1	TGTGCCAGCGCCGATGCGGGTAAAGAGACCCAGTACTTC	CASADAGKETQYF
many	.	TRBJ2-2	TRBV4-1	TGCGCCAGCAGCCAAGTAGGCGGTACCGGGGAGCTGTTTTTT	CASSQVGGTGELFF
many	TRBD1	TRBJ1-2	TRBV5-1	TGTGCCAGCAGTTTAGACAGGGGAGGCTATGGCTACACCTTC	CASSLDRGGYGYTF
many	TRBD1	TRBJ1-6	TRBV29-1	TGCAGCGCGGGACAGGGCGGGAATTCACCCCTCCACTTT	CSAGQGGNSPLHF
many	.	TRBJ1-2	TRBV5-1	TGCGCCAGCAGCTTGACTGAGGGGAACTATGGCTACACCTTC	CASSLTEGNYGYTF
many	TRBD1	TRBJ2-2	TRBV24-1	TGTGCCACCAGTGATTACAGGGGCAGGTTTCGTGTCTCCGGGGAGCTGTTTTTT	CATSDYRGRFRVSGELFF
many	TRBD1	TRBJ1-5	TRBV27	TGTGCCAGCACTCCAATCCCGGACAGGGGTCAGCCCCAGCATTTT	CASTPIPDRGQPQHF
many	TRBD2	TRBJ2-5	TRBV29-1	TGCAGCGCCGGACCAAAACTACAGCGGGAGGGCCACCAAGAGACCCAGTACTTC	CSAGPKLQREGHQETQYF
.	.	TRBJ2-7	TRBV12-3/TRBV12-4	TGTGCCAGCAGTTTTGGGGCCGCGACAGGCCCCTACGAGCAGTACTTC	CASSFGAATGPYEQYF
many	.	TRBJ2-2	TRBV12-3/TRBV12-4	TGTGCCAGCCGCAGAGGGGACACCGGGGAGCTGTTTTTT	CASRRGDTGELFF
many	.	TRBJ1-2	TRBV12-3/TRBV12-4	TGTGCCAGCAGTTCAGGGTTTTACGGCTACACCTTC	CASSSGFYGYTF
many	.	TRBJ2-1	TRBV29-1	TGCAGCGTTGTGGTCCCAGGCTCCTACAATGAGCAGTTCTTC	CSVVVPGSYNEQFF
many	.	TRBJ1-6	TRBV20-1	TGCAGTGCTAAGGATACGGGACCCGGGCGTTCACCCCTCCACTTT	CSAKDTGPGRSPLHF
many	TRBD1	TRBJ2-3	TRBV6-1	TGTGCCAGTCAAGCCACAGGGGGTAGCACAGATACGCAGTATTTT	CASQATGGSTDTQYF
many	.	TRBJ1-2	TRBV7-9	TGTGCCAGCAGCTTGATCGAGCATTCGGGCTACACCTTC	CASSLIEHSGYTF
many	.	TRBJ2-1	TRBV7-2	TGTGCCAGCAGCCCACACAGGGTAGAGCAGTTCTTC	CASSPHRVEQFF
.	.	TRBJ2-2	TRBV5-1	TGCGCCAGCCGGAGGGACAGCGCGAACACCGGGGAGCTGTTTTTT	CASRRDSANTGELFF
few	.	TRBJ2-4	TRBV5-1	TGCGCCAGCAGCTTGGCCGCGGGGCAAGACATTCAGTACTTC	CASSLAAGQDIQYF
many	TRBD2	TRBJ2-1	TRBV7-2	TGTGCCAGCAGCTTAAGTAGCGGGGGGGCAGACAATGAGCAGTTCTTC	CASSLSSGGADNEQFF
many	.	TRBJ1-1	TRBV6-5	TGTGCCAGCAGCCCCAGCTTGGGCAGCCTGAACACTGAAGCTTTCTTT	CASSPSLGSLNTEAFF
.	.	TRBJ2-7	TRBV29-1	TGCAGCGTTGGGGAAGGAACAGGGAGTTCTTCTTGGTACGAGCAGTACTTC	CSVGEGTGSSSWYEQYF
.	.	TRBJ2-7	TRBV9	TGTGCCAGCAGCCCCCAAATCTACCTCTACGAGCAGTACTTC	CASSPQIYLYEQYF
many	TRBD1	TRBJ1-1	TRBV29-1	TGCAGCGGTGGGACAGGGCGGGGGAACACTGAAGCTTTCTTT	CSGGTGRGNTEAFF
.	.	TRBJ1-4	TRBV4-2	TGTGCCAGCAGCCAAGAGGGGTCAACTAATGAAAAACTGTTTTTT	CASSQEGSTNEKLFF
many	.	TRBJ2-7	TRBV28	TGTGCCAGCATTGATGGAGCACCTAACTACGAGCAGTACTTC	CASIDGAPNYEQYF
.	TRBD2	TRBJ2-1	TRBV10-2	TGCGCCAGCAGTGGGAATGGGGGGGCCTACAATGAGCAGTTCTTC	CASSGNGGAYNEQFF
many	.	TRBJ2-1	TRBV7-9	TGTGCCAGCAGCTTAATCAGGGGTGGGTCCTACAATGAGCAGTTCTTC	CASSLIRGGSYNEQFF
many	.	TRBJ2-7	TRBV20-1	TGCAGTGCTAGAGTAATCCACGAGCAGTACTTC	CSARVIHEQYF
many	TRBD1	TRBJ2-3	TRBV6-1	TGTGCCAGCAGCGACAGGGGTCAGACAGATACGCAGTATTTT	CASSDRGQTDTQYF
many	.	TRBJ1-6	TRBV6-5	TGTGCCAGCAGTTATTCCTTGCAGTCACGGGCGCCCCTCCACTTT	CASSYSLQSRAPLHF
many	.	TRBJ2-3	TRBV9	TGTGCCAGCAGCGTAGGGACCTCATTTAGCACAGATACGCAGTATTTT	CASSVGTSFSTDTQYF
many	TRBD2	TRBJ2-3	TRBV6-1	TGTGCCAGCAGTGCCAGACTAGCGGGAGGTTCAGATACGCAGTATTTT	CASSARLAGGSDTQYF
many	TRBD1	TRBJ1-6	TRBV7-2	TGTGCCAGCAGCGTAACAGGGGGCCATAATTCACCCCTCCACTTT	CASSVTGGHNSPLHF
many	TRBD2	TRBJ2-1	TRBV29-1	TGCAGCGCCGGAGGACTAGCGCACAATGAGCAGTTCTTC	CSAGGLAHNEQFF
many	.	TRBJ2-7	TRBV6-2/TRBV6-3	TGTGCCAGCAGTCACGACATGTTCTCCTACGAGCAGTACTTC	CASSHDMFSYEQYF
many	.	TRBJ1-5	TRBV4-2	TGTGCCAGCAGCCAAGGGGACTCAGGAAATCAGCCCCAGCATTTT	CASSQGDSGNQPQHF
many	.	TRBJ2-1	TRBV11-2	TGTGCCAGCAGCTTAGATAGCTACTCAACCTACAATGAGCAGTTCTTC	CASSLDSYSTYNEQFF
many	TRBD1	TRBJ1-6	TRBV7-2	TGTGCCAGCAGTCTGGACGGGACAGGGCTTTCACCCCTCCACTTT	CASSLDGTGLSPLHF
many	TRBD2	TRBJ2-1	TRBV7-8	TGTGCCAGCAGCCAACGGGGGACTAGGAGAATCTGGAATGAGCAGTTCTTC	CASSQRGTRRIWNEQFF
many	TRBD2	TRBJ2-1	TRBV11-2	TGTGCCAGCAGCTTAGTTCATAAGGCTAGCGGTAACAATGAGCAGTTCTTC	CASSLVHKASGNNEQFF
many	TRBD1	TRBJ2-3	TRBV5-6	TGTGCCAGCGGGGCCTGGACAGGGGACGCAGATACGCAGTATTTT	CASGAWTGDADTQYF
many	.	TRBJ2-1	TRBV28	TGTGCCAGCAGTTCCCGCAATGAGCAGTTCTTC	CASSSRNEQFF
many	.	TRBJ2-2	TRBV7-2	TGTGCCAGCAGTTCCAGACCCGCAGGGGCCGGGGAGCTGTTTTTT	CASSSRPAGAGELFF
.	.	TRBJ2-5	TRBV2	TGTGCCAGCAGTGAAGAAGGGGCACGAAACCGGCAAGAGACCCAGTACTTC	CASSEEGARNRQETQYF